This is a list of T cell receptor beta chains from one sample in a study of a mutant IDH1 vaccine in newly diagnosed glioma. What these receptors recognize is not known. Assay used: immunoSEQ multiplex PCR; TCRdb lists only in-frame clones, some missing. The sample records 60,000 or so clones, roughly four fifths being singletons. The sample here was PBMCs, taken from a glioma patient whose treatment included an IDH1 peptide vaccine. The receptors derive from a woman in her fifties or sixties with glioma. Both conserved end residues are part of each CDR3. D genes are given only for firm matches. Clone size, where shown, is once, few, many, or a class for clones that have expanded.

d_call	v_call	clone_size	j_call	cdr3_aa	cdr3_nt
-	TRBV6-5	-	TRBJ1-3	CASSYTLGSSGNTIYF	TGTGCCAGCAGTTACACCCTGGGAAGCTCTGGAAACACCATATATTTT
-	TRBV6-5	-	TRBJ2-5	CASSRTAQETQYF	TGTGCCAGCAGTAGGACAGCCCAAGAGACCCAGTACTTC
TRBD1	TRBV5-1	-	TRBJ1-2	CASSPPGQAGYTF	TGCGCCAGCAGCCCGCCGGGACAGGCTGGCTACACCTTC
-	TRBV27	once	TRBJ2-2	CASSLSTVGTGELFF	TGTGCCAGCAGTTTATCCACAGTGGGCACCGGGGAGCTGTTTTTT
-	TRBV18	-	TRBJ2-7	CASSPTGAWDEQYF	TGTGCCAGCTCACCTACGGGGGCTTGGGACGAGCAGTACTTC
-	TRBV5-1	-	TRBJ2-2	CASSLAVSRNTGELFF	TGCGCCAGCAGCTTGGCGGTCAGCCGGAACACCGGGGAGCTGTTTTTT
TRBD2	TRBV20-1	-	TRBJ2-1	CSPGGYNEQFF	TGCAGTCCGGGGGGCTACAATGAGCAGTTCTTC
TRBD1	TRBV5-4	few	TRBJ2-2	CASSPRDRLNTGELFF	TGTGCCAGCAGCCCTCGGGACAGGCTCAACACCGGGGAGCTGTTTTTT
-	TRBV7-9	once	TRBJ2-1	CASSFGPGGEQFF	TGTGCCAGCAGTTTCGGACCCGGGGGTGAGCAGTTCTTC
TRBD1	TRBV29-1	-	TRBJ1-2	CSAPQGGDGYTF	TGCAGCGCCCCACAGGGGGGGGATGGCTACACCTTC
TRBD1	TRBV7-2	-	TRBJ1-2	CASSFSPSGTGYGYTF	TGTGCCAGCAGCTTTTCACCGTCCGGGACAGGGTATGGCTACACCTTC
TRBD2	TRBV9	few	TRBJ2-1	CASSRGGGYNEQFF	TGTGCCAGCAGCCGGGGCGGGGGATACAATGAGCAGTTCTTC
-	TRBV5-1	-	TRBJ1-4	CASSLGGYNEKLFF	TGCGCCAGCAGCTTGGGGGGGTATAATGAAAAACTGTTTTTT
-	TRBV6-5	-	TRBJ1-1	CASSGITEAFF	TGTGCCAGCAGCGGAATCACTGAAGCTTTCTTT
-	TRBV7-3	-	TRBJ2-2	CASSVAEGGTGELFF	TGTGCCAGCAGCGTTGCCGAGGGGGGCACCGGGGAGCTGTTTTTT
-	TRBV25-1	few	TRBJ1-2	CASSRADRASGYTF	TGTGCCAGCAGCAGGGCAGACCGCGCGAGTGGCTACACCTTC
-	TRBV2	-	TRBJ1-4	CASRLTGNNEKLFF	TGTGCCAGCAGATTGACGGGGAACAATGAAAAACTGTTTTTT
-	TRBV19	-	TRBJ2-2	CAVAGSANTGELFF	TGTGCCGTGGCGGGATCCGCGAACACCGGGGAGCTGTTTTTT
-	TRBV27	-	TRBJ2-1	CASSVGPYNEQFF	TGTGCCAGCAGTGTGGGGCCCTACAATGAGCAGTTCTTC
-	TRBV7-8	once	TRBJ2-5	CASIQGGETQYF	TGTGCCAGCATACAGGGAGGAGAGACCCAGTACTTC
-	TRBV6-5	-	TRBJ1-2	CASSFGNGYTF	TGTGCCAGCAGTTTTGGAAATGGCTACACCTTC
TRBD2	TRBV2	-	TRBJ2-1	CASRPGLAGRNEQFF	TGTGCCAGCAGACCGGGACTAGCGGGGCGGAATGAGCAGTTCTTC
TRBD1	TRBV2	-	TRBJ1-6	CARKPQGANSPLHF	TGTGCCAGAAAACCACAGGGGGCGAATTCACCCCTCCACTTT
-	TRBV6-9	-	TRBJ1-5	CASSRTANQPQHF	TGTGCCAGCAGTCGGACAGCGAATCAGCCCCAGCATTTT
-	TRBV5-4	-	TRBJ2-1	CASAPDGGFSYNEQFF	TGTGCCAGCGCTCCGGACGGAGGGTTCTCCTACAATGAGCAGTTCTTC
-	TRBV19	-	TRBJ1-1	CASRRQAYGTEAFF	TGTGCCAGTCGTCGACAAGCCTACGGGACTGAAGCTTTCTTT
-	TRBV5-5	-	TRBJ1-2	CASSRGGSSNYGYTF	TGTGCCAGCAGTCGGGGGGGGAGTTCTAACTATGGCTACACCTTC
-	TRBV18	-	TRBJ2-7	CASSPFGSYEQYF	TGTGCCAGCTCACCATTTGGCAGCTACGAGCAGTACTTC
TRBD1	TRBV5-1	-	TRBJ1-5	CASSLGGQGNQPQHF	TGCGCCAGCAGCTTGGGGGGACAGGGGAATCAGCCCCAGCATTTT
-	TRBV21-1	-	TRBJ1-6	CASHLPPVLISPLHF	TGTGCCAGCCACTTACCCCCAGTTCTAATTTCACCCCTCCACTTT
TRBD2	TRBV2	few	TRBJ2-7	CASSRTSGYEQYF	TGTGCCAGCAGCAGGACTAGCGGCTACGAGCAGTACTTC
TRBD2	TRBV5-1	-	TRBJ2-2	CASSSGTTNTGELFF	TGCGCCAGCAGCTCCGGGACTACCAACACCGGGGAGCTGTTTTTT
-	TRBV5-5	-	TRBJ1-2	CASSLAYQGRGYGYTF	TGTGCCAGCAGCTTGGCGTATCAGGGGAGAGGATATGGCTACACCTTC
-	TRBV10-3	-	TRBJ1-2	CATRPGYGYTF	TGTGCCACCCGGCCAGGGTATGGCTACACCTTC
-	TRBV6-1	-	TRBJ2-5	CASSEIVAETQYF	TGTGCCAGCAGTGAAATTGTAGCAGAGACCCAGTACTTC
-	TRBV6-1	-	TRBJ2-5	CASQAVSLQETQYF	TGTGCCAGCCAGGCGGTCTCCCTCCAAGAGACCCAGTACTTC
-	TRBV7-2	few	TRBJ2-7	CASSLQRHYEQYF	TGTGCCAGCAGCTTACAACGCCACTACGAGCAGTACTTC
-	TRBV19	-	TRBJ1-5	CASLRGTNNQPQHF	TGTGCCAGCCTTAGGGGGACAAACAATCAGCCCCAGCATTTT
-	TRBV7-9	-	TRBJ2-7	CASRHPADHEQYF	TGTGCCAGCAGGCACCCAGCTGACCACGAGCAGTACTTC
-	TRBV6-4	-	TRBJ2-7	CANLTDASYEQYF	TGTGCCAACCTCACGGACGCCTCCTACGAGCAGTACTTC
-	TRBV27	-	TRBJ1-5	CASSLSPGGYQPQHF	TGTGCCAGCAGTTTATCGCCAGGCGGATACCAGCCCCAGCATTTT
-	TRBV6-5	-	TRBJ2-2	CATQSSSNTGELFF	TGTGCCACCCAGTCCTCGTCGAACACCGGGGAGCTGTTTTTT
-	TRBV28	medium-sized	TRBJ2-7	CASSSGTPEQYF	TGTGCCAGCAGTTCCGGGACACCCGAGCAGTACTTC
-	TRBV10-3	-	TRBJ2-7	CAISGTASEQYF	TGTGCCATCAGTGGGACAGCCAGCGAGCAGTACTTC
-	TRBV6-6	-	TRBJ1-5	CASLGGGGTRQPQHF	TGTGCCTCGCTTGGCGGGGGGGGAACTCGTCAGCCCCAGCATTTT
-	TRBV2	few	TRBJ1-1	CASSEDRASAFF	TGTGCCAGCAGTGAGGACCGGGCGTCGGCTTTCTTT
-	TRBV9	-	TRBJ1-3	CASSPDPYLWDGNTIYF	TGTGCCAGCAGCCCTGATCCGTATCTATGGGATGGAAACACCATATATTTT
-	TRBV18	-	TRBJ1-6	CASSPQSSYNSPLHF	TGTGCCAGCTCACCTCAGAGCTCCTATAATTCACCCCTCCACTTT
-	TRBV27	-	TRBJ2-1	CASSLLQGIYNEQFF	TGTGCCAGCAGTTTGCTGCAGGGAATCTACAATGAGCAGTTCTTC
-	TRBV13	-	TRBJ1-5	CASSLGGQPQHF	TGTGCCAGCAGCTTAGGCGGTCAGCCCCAGCATTTT
TRBD1	TRBV7-3	-	TRBJ2-5	CASSYRGYQETQYF	TGTGCCAGCAGCTACAGGGGGTATCAAGAGACCCAGTACTTC
TRBD1	TRBV5-1	once	TRBJ2-7	CASSWDSLYEQYF	TGCGCCAGCAGCTGGGACAGCCTCTACGAGCAGTACTTC
-	TRBV5-1	-	TRBJ2-2	CASSLWSVGNTGELFF	TGCGCCAGCAGCTTGTGGTCGGTTGGCAACACCGGGGAGCTGTTTTTT
-	TRBV5-1	-	TRBJ1-5	CASSLYIWRDGFSQPQHF	TGCGCCAGCAGCTTGTACATTTGGAGGGATGGATTCAGTCAGCCCCAGCATTTT
-	TRBV19	-	TRBJ1-1	CASSRYTEAFF	TGTGCCAGTAGTAGGTACACTGAAGCTTTCTTT
-	TRBV18	once	TRBJ1-5	CASSLQGPNQPQHF	TGTGCCAGCTCCCTCCAGGGCCCCAATCAGCCCCAGCATTTT